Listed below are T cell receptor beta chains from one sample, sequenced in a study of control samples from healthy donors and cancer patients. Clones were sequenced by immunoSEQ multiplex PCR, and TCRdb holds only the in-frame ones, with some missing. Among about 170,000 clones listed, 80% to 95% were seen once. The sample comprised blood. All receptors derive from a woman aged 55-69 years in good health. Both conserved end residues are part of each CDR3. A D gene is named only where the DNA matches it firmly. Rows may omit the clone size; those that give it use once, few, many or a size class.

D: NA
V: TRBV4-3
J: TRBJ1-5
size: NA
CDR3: CASSAYRGNQPQHF
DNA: TGCGCCAGCAGCGCCTACAGGGGCAATCAGCCCCAGCATTTT

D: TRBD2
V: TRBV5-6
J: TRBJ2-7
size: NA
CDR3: CASSTGTSGFYEQYF
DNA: TGTGCCAGCAGCACCGGGACTAGCGGTTTCTACGAGCAGTACTTC

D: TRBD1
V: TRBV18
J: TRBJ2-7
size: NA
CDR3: CASSPGTAGYEQYF
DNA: TGTGCCAGCTCACCTGGGACAGCCGGCTACGAGCAGTACTTC

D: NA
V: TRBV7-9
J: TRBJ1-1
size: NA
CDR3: CASSFARMNTEAFF
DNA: TGTGCCAGCAGCTTCGCCAGGATGAACACTGAAGCTTTCTTT

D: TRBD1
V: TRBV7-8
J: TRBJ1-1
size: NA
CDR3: CASSRSGTGKDTEAFF
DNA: TGTGCCAGCAGCCGCTCCGGGACAGGGAAAGACACTGAAGCTTTCTTT

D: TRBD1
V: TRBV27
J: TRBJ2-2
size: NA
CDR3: CASRIKSTGATVTGELFF
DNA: TGTGCCAGCAGAATCAAGTCGACAGGGGCAACCGTGACCGGGGAGCTGTTTTTT

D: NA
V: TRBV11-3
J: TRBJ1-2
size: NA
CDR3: CASSLGEGNYGYTF
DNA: TGTGCCAGCAGCTTAGGCGAGGGAAACTATGGCTACACCTTC

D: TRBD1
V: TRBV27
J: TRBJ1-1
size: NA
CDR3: CASSAYRGRNTEAFF
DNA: TGTGCCAGCAGTGCCTACAGGGGGCGGAACACTGAAGCTTTCTTT

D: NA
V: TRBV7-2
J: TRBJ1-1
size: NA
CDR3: CASSLGTTEAFF
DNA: TGTGCCAGCAGCTTAGGCACCACTGAAGCTTTCTTT

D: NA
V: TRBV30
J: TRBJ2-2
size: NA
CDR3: CAWSPGRRTPDTGELFF
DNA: TGTGCCTGGAGCCCTGGCAGACGTACCCCTGACACCGGGGAGCTGTTTTTT

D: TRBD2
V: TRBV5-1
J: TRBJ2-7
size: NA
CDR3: CASSNAGGAYEQYF
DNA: TGCGCCAGCAGCAACGCCGGGGGGGCCTACGAGCAGTACTTC

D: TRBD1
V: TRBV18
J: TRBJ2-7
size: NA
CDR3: CASSPITGGSYEQYF
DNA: TGTGCCAGCTCACCAATCACAGGGGGCTCCTACGAGCAGTACTTC

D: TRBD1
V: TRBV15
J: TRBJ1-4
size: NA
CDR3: CATSNPGGEKLFF
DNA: TGTGCCACCAGCAACCCAGGGGGGGAAAAACTGTTTTTT

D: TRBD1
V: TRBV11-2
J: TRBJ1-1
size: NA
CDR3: CASSSGQGATEAFF
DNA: TGTGCCAGCAGCTCGGGACAGGGAGCCACTGAAGCTTTCTTT

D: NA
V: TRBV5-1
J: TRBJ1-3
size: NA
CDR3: CASSSRPPGTDTIYF
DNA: TGCGCCAGCAGCTCTAGACCCCCCGGAACAGACACCATATATTTT

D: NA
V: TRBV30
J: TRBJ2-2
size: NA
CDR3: CASEGLVLFGGELFF
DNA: TGTGCCTCGGAGGGGTTAGTTCTATTCGGCGGGGAGCTGTTTTTT

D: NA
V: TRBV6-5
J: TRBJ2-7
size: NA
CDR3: CASSYLGAYEQYF
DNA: TGTGCCAGCAGTTATTTAGGGGCATACGAGCAGTACTTC

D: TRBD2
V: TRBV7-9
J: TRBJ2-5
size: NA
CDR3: CASSLLAGAGETQYF
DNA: TGTGCCAGCAGCCTTTTAGCGGGGGCGGGAGAGACCCAGTACTTC

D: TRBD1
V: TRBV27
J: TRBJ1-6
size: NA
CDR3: CASSLQGQANSPLHF
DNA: TGTGCCAGCAGTTTACAGGGACAGGCTAATTCACCCCTCCACTTT

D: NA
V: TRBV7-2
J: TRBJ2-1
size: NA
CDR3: CASSLRQNDNEQFF
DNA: TGTGCCAGCAGCCTTCGACAGAACGACAATGAGCAGTTCTTC

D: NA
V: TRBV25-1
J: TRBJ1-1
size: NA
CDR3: CASSERSEAFF
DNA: TGTGCCAGCAGTGAGCGGTCTGAAGCTTTCTTT

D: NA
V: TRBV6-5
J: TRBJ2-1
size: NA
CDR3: CASSSPLSERYNEQFF
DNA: TGTGCCAGCAGTTCCCCGTTGTCAGAGCGGTACAATGAGCAGTTCTTC

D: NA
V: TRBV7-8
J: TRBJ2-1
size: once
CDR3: CASSGGGSYNEQFF
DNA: TGTGCCAGCAGCGGAGGGGGATCCTACAATGAGCAGTTCTTC

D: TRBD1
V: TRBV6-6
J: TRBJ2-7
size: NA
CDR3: CASSDGQGTYEQYF
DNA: TGTGCCAGCAGTGACGGACAGGGGACCTACGAGCAGTACTTC

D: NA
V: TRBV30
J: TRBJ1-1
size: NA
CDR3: CAWSVLWGAGTEAFF
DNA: TGTGCCTGGAGTGTACTTTGGGGGGCGGGCACTGAAGCTTTCTTT

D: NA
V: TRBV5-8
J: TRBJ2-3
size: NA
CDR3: CAGGGRNRKATDTQYF
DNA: TGTGCCGGCGGGGGCAGAAACAGGAAGGCCACAGATACGCAGTATTTT

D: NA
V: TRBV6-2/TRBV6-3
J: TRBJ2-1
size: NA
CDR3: CASSDHGLNNEQFF
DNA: TGTGCCAGCAGCGACCACGGGCTTAACAATGAGCAGTTCTTC

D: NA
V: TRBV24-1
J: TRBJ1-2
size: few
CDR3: CATSDEFGGYTF
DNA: TGTGCCACCAGTGATGAATTCGGGGGCTACACCTTC

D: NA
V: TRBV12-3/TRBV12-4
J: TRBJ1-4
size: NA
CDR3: CASSLYRFEKLFF
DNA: TGTGCCAGCAGTTTATACAGGTTTGAAAAACTGTTTTTT

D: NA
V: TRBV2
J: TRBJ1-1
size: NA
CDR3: CASSEEGRVGAFF
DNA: TGTGCCAGCAGTGAAGAGGGAAGGGTTGGAGCTTTCTTT

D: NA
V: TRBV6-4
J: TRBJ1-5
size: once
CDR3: CASKQTPNSNQPQHF
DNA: TGTGCCAGCAAGCAGACCCCGAATAGCAATCAGCCCCAGCATTTT

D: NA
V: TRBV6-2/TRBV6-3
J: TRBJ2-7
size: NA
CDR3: CASSQAYEQYF
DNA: TGTGCCAGCAGTCAAGCCTACGAGCAGTACTTC

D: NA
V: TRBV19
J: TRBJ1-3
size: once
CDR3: CASRTGGGGNTIYF
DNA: TGTGCCAGTCGTACCGGAGGGGGAGGAAACACCATATATTTT

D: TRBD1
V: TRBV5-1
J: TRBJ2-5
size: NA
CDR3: CASSLWDRGSETQYF
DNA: TGCGCCAGCAGCTTATGGGACAGGGGATCGGAGACCCAGTACTTC

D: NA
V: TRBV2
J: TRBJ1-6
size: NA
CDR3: CASSDNSDSPLHF
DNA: TGTGCCAGCAGCGATAACAGCGATTCACCCCTCCACTTT

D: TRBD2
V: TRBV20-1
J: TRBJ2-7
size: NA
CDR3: CSATTSDEQYF
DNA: TGCAGTGCTACGACTAGCGACGAGCAGTACTTC

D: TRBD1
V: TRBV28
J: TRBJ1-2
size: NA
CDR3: CASRMDRSNYGYTF
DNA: TGTGCCAGCAGGATGGACAGGTCTAACTATGGCTACACCTTC

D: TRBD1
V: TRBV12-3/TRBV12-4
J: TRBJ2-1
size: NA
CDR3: CASRTTGNNEQFF
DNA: TGTGCCAGCAGGACGACAGGGAACAATGAGCAGTTCTTC

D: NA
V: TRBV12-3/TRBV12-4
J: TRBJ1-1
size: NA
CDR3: CASSLSGTEAFF
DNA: TGTGCCAGCAGTTTGTCAGGGACTGAAGCTTTCTTT

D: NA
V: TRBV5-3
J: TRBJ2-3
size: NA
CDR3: CARPTGTRTDTQYF
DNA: TGTGCCAGACCAACCGGGACCCGCACAGATACGCAGTATTTT

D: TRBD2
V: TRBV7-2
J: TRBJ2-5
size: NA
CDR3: CASSVLAGPEGETQYF
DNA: TGTGCCAGCAGCGTACTAGCGGGGCCTGAGGGAGAGACCCAGTACTTC

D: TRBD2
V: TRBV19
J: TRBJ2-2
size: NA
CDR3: CASSVPAGANTGELFF
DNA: TGTGCCAGTAGTGTTCCAGCGGGGGCGAACACCGGGGAGCTGTTTTTT

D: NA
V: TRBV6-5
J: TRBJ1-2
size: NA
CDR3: CASSYDRRNYGYTF
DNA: TGTGCCAGCAGTTACGACAGGCGGAACTATGGCTACACCTTC

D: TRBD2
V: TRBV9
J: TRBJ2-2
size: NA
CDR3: CASNSGGHTGELFF
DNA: TGTGCCAGCAATAGCGGGGGCCATACCGGGGAGCTGTTTTTT

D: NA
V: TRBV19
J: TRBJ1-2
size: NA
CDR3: CASSTLEIQLGYTF
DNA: TGTGCCAGTAGTACCCTAGAAATCCAACTTGGCTACACCTTC

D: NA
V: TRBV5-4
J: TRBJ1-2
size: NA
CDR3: CASSLGLSRAVGGYTF
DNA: TGTGCCAGCAGCTTGGGGCTTAGCAGGGCTGTGGGGGGCTACACCTTC

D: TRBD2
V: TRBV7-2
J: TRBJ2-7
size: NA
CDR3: CASSLKRDYEQYF
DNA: TGTGCCAGCAGCTTAAAGCGGGACTACGAGCAGTACTTC

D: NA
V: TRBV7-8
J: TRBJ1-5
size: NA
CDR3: CASSPEVGPHQPQHF
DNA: TGTGCCAGCAGCCCGGAGGTAGGACCTCATCAGCCCCAGCATTTT

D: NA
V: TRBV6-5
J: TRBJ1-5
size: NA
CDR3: CASRLPGQPQHF
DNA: TGTGCCAGCAGACTCCCGGGTCAGCCCCAGCATTTT

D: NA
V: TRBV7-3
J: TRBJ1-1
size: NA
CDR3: CASSRTSGITEAFF
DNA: TGTGCCAGCAGCAGAACTTCCGGAATCACTGAAGCTTTCTTT

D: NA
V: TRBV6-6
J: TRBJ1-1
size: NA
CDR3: CASSWNQNTEAFF
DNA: TGTGCCAGCAGTTGGAACCAGAACACTGAAGCTTTCTTT

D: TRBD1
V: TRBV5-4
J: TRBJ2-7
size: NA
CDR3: CASSRVATGGFYEQYF
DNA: TGTGCCAGCAGCCGAGTGGCGACAGGGGGGTTCTACGAGCAGTACTTC

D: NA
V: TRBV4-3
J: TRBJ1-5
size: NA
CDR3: CASSLIWGSGNSQPQHF
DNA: TGCGCCAGCAGCCTCATTTGGGGGTCCGGCAATTCTCAGCCCCAGCATTTT

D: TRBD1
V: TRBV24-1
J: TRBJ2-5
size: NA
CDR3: CATSDSGGRGETQYF
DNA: TGTGCCACCAGTGATTCAGGGGGCCGGGGGGAGACCCAGTACTTC

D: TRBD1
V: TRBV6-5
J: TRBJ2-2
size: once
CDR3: CASTLTGGGTGELFF
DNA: TGTGCCAGCACTTTGACAGGGGGTGGTACCGGGGAGCTGTTTTTT

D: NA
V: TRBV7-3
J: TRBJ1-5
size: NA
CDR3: CASSLNTGQPQHF
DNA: TGTGCCAGCAGCTTAAACACGGGACAGCCCCAGCATTTT

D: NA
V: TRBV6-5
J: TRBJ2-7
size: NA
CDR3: CASRPPGASSYEQYF
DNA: TGTGCCAGCCGCCCACCAGGGGCTAGCTCCTACGAGCAGTACTTC